Below are 5 T cell receptor beta chains sequenced from a single sample in a study of Ad26.COV2.S vaccination and SARS-CoV-2 variants (dated by TCRdb to 2020 to 2023). Library creation used the immunoSEQ multiplex PCR assay. TCRdb took over this immuneACCESS table, retaining in-frame rearrangements with V and J assigned. Such tables are incomplete; in checked studies, under half of the missing clones stem from an unresolved V gene, and the remainder is unexplained. The sample table shows 430,000 or so clones, and about nine tenths are seen once. Jointly, the top ten make up 10% to 15% of the sample. The sample's treatment or condition label, in plain terms: over 15 received Ad26.COV2.S at low or high dose, single or two shots; roughly 5 received placebo; per-sample allocation not given. For vaccine and placebo recipients, repertoires were sequenced using samples collected on day 63 after the first injection.

The sample in question was peripheral blood, obtained in a trial of Ad26.COV2.S vaccine versus placebo. The receptors stem from a person aged 18 to 59 who received the Ad26.COV2.S COVID-19 vaccine or a placebo.

This rearrangement joins TRBV5-1 to TRBJ2-5, with D possibly being TRBD1 (6 bases). Germline V lookup: CDR1 SGHRS, CDR2 YFSETQ. V shed 2 bases and J shed 2 bases, with 10 bases lying between them. The CDR3 loop spans 14 amino acids. The DNA for the CDR3 is TGCGCCAGCAGCTTTAGACAGGAACAAGAGACCCAGTACTTC. It is translated as CASSFRQEQETQYF.

The rearrangement uses TRBV30 and TRBJ2-4; weak D call: TRBD1 (5 bases). CDR1 and CDR2 from the germline V gene are GTSNPN and SVGIG (reference sequence). V shed 2 bases and J shed 3 bases, with 11 bases lying between them. The CDR3 has 14 amino acids. CDR3 protein: CAWSSPDSKNIQYF. CDR3 DNA: TGTGCCTGGAGTTCCCCTGACAGCAAAAACATTCAGTACTTC.

V gene TRBV18 combines with J gene TRBJ2-1; 7 bases map to TRBD2. CDR3 length: 15 residues. J was trimmed by 8 bases and V by 1 base; bases with no gene match: 8. The V gene's germline CDR1 is KGHSH and CDR2 LQKENI. CDR3: CASSPLPSGGDEQFF. The DNA for the CDR3 is TGTGCCAGCTCACCACTACCTAGCGGTGGCGATGAGCAGTTCTTC. The full variable domain, completed using reference TRBV18 and TRBJ2-1, is NAGVMQNPRHLVRRRGQEARLRCSPMKGHSHVYWYRQLPEEGLKFMVYLQKENIIDESGMPKERFSAEFPKEGPSILRIQQVVRGDSAAYFCASSPLPSGGDEQFFGPGTRLTVL.

V and J are TRBV19 and TRBJ2-7; D possibly matches TRBD1 or TRBD2 (6 bases each). Germline V gene sequence: CDR1 LNHDA, CDR2 SQIVND (reference sequence). The CDR3 contains 14 residues. Trimming removed 6 bases at V and 2 bases at J, with 14 bases between. The CDR3 is CASSRGSGAYEQYF. In DNA form, the CDR3 reads TGTGCCAGTAGCCGGGGGTCAGGGGCCTACGAGCAGTACTTC.

The chain has TRBV30 and TRBJ2-7; 8 bases fit TRBD1. Trimming cost V 4 bases and J 4 bases; bases outside gene matches: 12. The CDR3 spans 15 residues. Per the germline V gene, CDR1 is GTSNPN and CDR2 is SVGIG (reference sequence). The CDR3 reads CAWTNPWDRRYEQYF. The DNA of the CDR3 is TGTGCCTGGACAAACCCCTGGGACAGGAGGTACGAGCAGTACTTC.